Reported below is one T cell receptor beta chain. The sample belongs to a study of T cell changes during pregnancy in multiple sclerosis. Libraries were prepared by immunoSEQ multiplex PCR; TCRdb keeps only in-frame clonotypes and omits some of them. The table records 56,000 or so clones, 70% to 90% of them present only once. The CDR3 spans 12 residues. Trimming removed 2 bases from V and 5 bases from J, with 6 bases in between. Germline CDR1 and CDR2: SGHTA and FQGTGA. The sequences come from peripheral blood, collected after pregnancy. This clonotype was sampled from a female donor with multiple sclerosis, enrolled in a pregnancy study. V usage is TRBV7-3 and J usage is TRBJ2-5; D not resolved. DNA for the CDR3: TGTGCCAGCAGCTTAGACGGGGAGACCCAGTACTTC. This translates into CASSLDGETQYF.